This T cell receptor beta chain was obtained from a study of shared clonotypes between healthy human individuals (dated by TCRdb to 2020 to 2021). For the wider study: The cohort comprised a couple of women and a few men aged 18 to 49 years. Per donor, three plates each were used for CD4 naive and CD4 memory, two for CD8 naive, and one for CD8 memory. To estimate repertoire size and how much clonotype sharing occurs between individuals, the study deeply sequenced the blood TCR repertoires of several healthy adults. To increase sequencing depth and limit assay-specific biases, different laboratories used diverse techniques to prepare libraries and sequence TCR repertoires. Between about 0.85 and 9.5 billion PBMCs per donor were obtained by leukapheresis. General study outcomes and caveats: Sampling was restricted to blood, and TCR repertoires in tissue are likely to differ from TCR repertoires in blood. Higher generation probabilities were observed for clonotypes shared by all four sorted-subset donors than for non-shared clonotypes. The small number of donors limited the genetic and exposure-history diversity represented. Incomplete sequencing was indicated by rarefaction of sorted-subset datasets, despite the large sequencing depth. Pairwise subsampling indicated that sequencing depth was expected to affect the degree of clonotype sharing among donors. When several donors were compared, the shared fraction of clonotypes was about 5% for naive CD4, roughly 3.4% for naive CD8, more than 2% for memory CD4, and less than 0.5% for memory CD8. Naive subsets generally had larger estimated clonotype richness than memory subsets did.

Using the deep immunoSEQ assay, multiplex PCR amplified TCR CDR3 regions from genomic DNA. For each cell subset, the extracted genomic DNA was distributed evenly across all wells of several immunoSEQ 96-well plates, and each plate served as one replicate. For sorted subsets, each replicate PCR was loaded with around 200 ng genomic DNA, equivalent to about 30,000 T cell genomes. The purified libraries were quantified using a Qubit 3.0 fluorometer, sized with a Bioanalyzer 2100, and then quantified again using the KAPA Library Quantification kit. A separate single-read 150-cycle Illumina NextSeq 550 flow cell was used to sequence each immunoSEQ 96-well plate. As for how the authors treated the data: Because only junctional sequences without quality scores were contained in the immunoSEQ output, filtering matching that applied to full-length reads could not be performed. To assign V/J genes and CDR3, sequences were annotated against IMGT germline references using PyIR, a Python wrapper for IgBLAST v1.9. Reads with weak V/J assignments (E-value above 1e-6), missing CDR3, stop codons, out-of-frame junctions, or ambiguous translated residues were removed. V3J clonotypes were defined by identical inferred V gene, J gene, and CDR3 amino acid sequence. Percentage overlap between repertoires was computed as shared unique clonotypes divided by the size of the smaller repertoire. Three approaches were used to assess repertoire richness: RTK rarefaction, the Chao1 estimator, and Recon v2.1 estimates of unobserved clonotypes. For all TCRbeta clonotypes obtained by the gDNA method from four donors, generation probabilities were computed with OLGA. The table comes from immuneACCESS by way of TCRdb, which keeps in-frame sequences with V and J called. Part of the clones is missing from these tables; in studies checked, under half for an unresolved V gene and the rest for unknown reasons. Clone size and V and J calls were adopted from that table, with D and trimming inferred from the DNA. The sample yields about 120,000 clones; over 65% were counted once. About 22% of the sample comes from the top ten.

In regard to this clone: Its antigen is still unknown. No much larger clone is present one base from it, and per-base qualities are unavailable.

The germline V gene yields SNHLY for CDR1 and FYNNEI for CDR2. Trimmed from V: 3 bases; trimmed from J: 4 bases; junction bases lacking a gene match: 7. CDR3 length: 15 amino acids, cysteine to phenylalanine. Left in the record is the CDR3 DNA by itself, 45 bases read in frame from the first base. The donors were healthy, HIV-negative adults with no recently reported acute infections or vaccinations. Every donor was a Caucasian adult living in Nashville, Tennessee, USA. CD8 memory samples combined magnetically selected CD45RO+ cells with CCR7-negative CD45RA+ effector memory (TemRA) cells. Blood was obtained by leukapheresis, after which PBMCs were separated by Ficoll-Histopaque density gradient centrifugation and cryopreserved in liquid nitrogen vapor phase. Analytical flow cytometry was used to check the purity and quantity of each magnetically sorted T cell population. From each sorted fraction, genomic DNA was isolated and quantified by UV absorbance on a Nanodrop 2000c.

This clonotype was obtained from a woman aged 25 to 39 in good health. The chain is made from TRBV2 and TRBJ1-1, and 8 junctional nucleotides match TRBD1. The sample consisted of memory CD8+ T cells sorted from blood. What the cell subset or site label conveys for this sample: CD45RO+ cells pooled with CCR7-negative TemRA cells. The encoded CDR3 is CASSENRGLSTEAFF. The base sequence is TGTGCCAGCAGTGAGAACAGGGGGTTGAGCACTGAAGCTTTCTTT.